This TCR beta chain was identified during a study of T cell responses to AZD1222 COVID-19 vaccine (dated by TCRdb to 2020 to 2022). As for the study more broadly: AZD1222 recipients given second doses at about 4 weeks or at about 12 weeks were pooled, since spike-specific TCR depth and breadth were not found to differ between the two schedules. TCR sequencing covered over 230 trial participants: 200 to 220 given two doses of AZD1222 and 26 given two doses of MenACWY control vaccine. Enrollment into the trials was organized by age into subgroups of 18-55, 56-69 and 70-plus years, and those subgroups contained around 150, 28 and 57 TCR-sequenced participants, respectively. Broad study findings and their caveats: Participants were mostly white British, with more females than males. The authors suggested clonal diversity may have been underestimated. Only five or six AZD1222 recipients were SARS-CoV-2 seropositive at baseline, limiting conclusions about previously exposed vaccinees. Reportedly, almost half of the unique spike-specific TCRs recognized epitopes lying outside the regions that are mutated in the B.1.351 and B.1.1.7 variants. In the small 56-69-year group, the increase in depth fell short of significance, most likely because of low power. Spike-specific TCR breadth and depth rose significantly after two AZD1222 doses compared with day 0 and with MenACWY recipients. No day 14 peak-response samples were available, so repertoires were characterized only after the peak T cell response. The whole spike protein was spanned by vaccine-associated CD4 TCRs, and dominant responses were seen in regions 160-218 and 743-854.

Reading the germline V gene gives CDR1 SGDLS and CDR2 YYNGEE. Measured from the cysteine to the valine, the CDR3 is 12 residues long. The CDR3 DNA has 36 bases and is translated from base 1. A distance of 4 bases separates the germline ends of V and J, which lose 3 bases and 0 bases respectively. A note on this clone: The clone's antigen remains unknown. One base away there is no much larger clone; base qualities are not given.

The CDR3 regions of human TCRbeta chains were analyzed by immunosequencing. The authors' pipeline ran thus. TCRs in the repertoires were matched against a reference library of SARS-CoV-2-specific TCRs that had been generated with the MIRA antigen-specificity platform. Breadth meant the fraction of unique TCRs that were SARS-CoV-2-associated, whereas depth meant the fraction of total T cells that were SARS-CoV-2-associated. Each spike-specific TCR was assigned to its reactive spike region and to a CD4 or CD8 class using the MIRA data. Log10-transformed breadth and depth values were compared by one-way ANOVA with Sidak's multiple comparisons tests. TCRdb obtained this table from immuneACCESS and retained in-frame rearrangements with V and J assigned. These tables miss some clones; where compared with another copy, unresolved V genes account for less than half of the shortfall, and the remainder is unexplained. Clone size and the V and J calls come from that table; the DNA yielded D and trimming. Recorded for this sample are more than 100,000 clones; about 90% of them occurred a single time. The top ten clones comprise approximately 1.5% of the sample.

This specimen's time point label, interpreted: baseline before first vaccination. Samples from vaccinated people were obtained from the UK trials COV001 and COV002, which included a single-blind randomized controlled phase 2/3 trial of AZD1222 (ChAdOx1 nCoV-19) in healthy adults. For TCRbeta chain sequencing, PBMC samples were collected from trial participants at day 0 and at day 28 after the second dose. This TCR was sampled from an adult in good health. The sample here was peripheral blood, taken on day 0 of AZD1222 vaccination. The rearranged segments are TRBV9 and TRBJ2-7; the D gene assignment is ambiguous. The sequenced DNA is TGTGCCAGCAGCGCTAGCTCCTACGAGCAGTACGTC. This encodes CASSASSYEQYV.